These T cell receptor beta chains were read from a single sample in a study of blood T cell repertoires in COVID-19. The assay was immunoSEQ multiplex PCR, and TCRdb's table has in-frame clones only and misses some. The sample consists of approximately 200,000 clones, 85% of them appearing once. Sequencing used PBMCs or T cells enriched from blood (not recorded which). Receptors were obtained from a middle-aged man who had recovered from COVID-19. The conserved cysteine and the conserved F or W are not part of the CDR3 here.

V,J,CDR3
TRBV27,TRBJ2-5,ASSRLAGGPPTQY
TRBV2,TRBJ1-1,ASSSRGMNTEAF
TRBV27,TRBJ1-5,ASSPAYMMFGNQPQH
TRBV30,TRBJ1-5,AWSVSRNQPQH
TRBV10-3,TRBJ2-3,AIRKTGDSTDTQY
TRBV5-6,TRBJ2-7,ASSPLGASGTYEQY
TRBV14,TRBJ1-2,ASSQDGNLYGYT
TRBV19,TRBJ1-4,ASSSGGGINEKLF
TRBV5-1,TRBJ2-1,ASSSGTGSKGEQF
TRBV5-1,TRBJ2-1,ASKEGQGFYNEQF
TRBV7-2,TRBJ2-5,ANSARLAGEETQY
TRBV2,TRBJ2-1,ASSELGGDYNEQF
TRBV5-6,TRBJ2-7,ASSLVDSYEQY
TRBV10-1,TRBJ1-2,ASSGSRSYGYT
TRBV10-3,TRBJ2-1,AIMNGGRGNEQF
TRBV7-2,TRBJ1-5,ASSLSTGGGPQH
TRBV6-5,TRBJ1-1,ASSYSRSGTEAF
TRBV5-8,TRBJ2-3,ASSSLGLGVRTDTQY
TRBV7-2,TRBJ2-7,ASSLGNSRSYEQY
TRBV27,TRBJ2-1,ASSFGGRVYNEQF
TRBV6-5,TRBJ2-7,ASSYGPAGGPYEQY
TRBV5-1,TRBJ1-1,ASSLPGTEAF
TRBV29-1,TRBJ1-1,SVEDPPGAEAF
TRBV19,TRBJ2-2,ASSIGTGGRTGELF
TRBV7-9,TRBJ1-2,ASVDRVLDGYT
TRBV29-1,TRBJ2-7,SVAGSGSHHEQY
TRBV12-3/TRBV12-4,TRBJ2-7,ASSARGTYEQY
TRBV12-5,TRBJ1-3,ASGLGLRKRDGNTIY
TRBV12-3/TRBV12-4,TRBJ1-1,ASSLSMNTEAF
TRBV29-1,TRBJ1-5,SGDETGGNQPQH
TRBV3-1/TRBV3-2,TRBJ2-1,ASSPAGTSVVDEQF
TRBV29-1,TRBJ1-5,SVGGVGQGSNQPQH
TRBV19,TRBJ1-1,ASSIGTGDEAF
TRBV20-1,TRBJ1-5,SASNGGGQPQH
TRBV6-5,TRBJ1-4,ASSLGAGPTNEKLF
TRBV27,TRBJ2-1,ASSLGSGLVEQF
TRBV5-1,TRBJ2-7,ASSPQTRARTYEQY
TRBV25-1,TRBJ2-7,ASSGLGQRGANYEQY
TRBV13,TRBJ2-1,ASSFASGKDNEQF
TRBV4-1,TRBJ1-1,ASSRELGLMNTEAF
TRBV9,TRBJ1-2,ASSVSDSPGYGYT
TRBV4-2,TRBJ2-7,ASSQVGTVDYEQY
TRBV5-1,TRBJ1-2,ASSHGTETNYGYT
TRBV13,TRBJ2-7,ASKRGPSYEQY
TRBV29-1,TRBJ2-7,SVELTGLRYEQY
TRBV4-2,TRBJ1-4,ASSYEEGAGEKLF
TRBV27,TRBJ2-1,ASSLGGQNEQF
TRBV6-1,TRBJ2-7,ASSEEGTSGYEQY
TRBV19,TRBJ1-1,ASSIASTEAF
TRBV6-2/TRBV6-3,TRBJ2-4,ASSYSGGGDIQY
TRBV11-3,TRBJ1-3,ASSYDSSSGNTIY
TRBV18,TRBJ2-2,ASSPSLRGYTGELF